A selection of T cell receptor beta chains follows, all from one sample in a study of T cells after yellow fever vaccination. TCRdb passed the 5' RACE reads through MiXCR, listing each CDR3 protein once. The sample includes just over 300,000 distinct CDR3 sequences, roughly 3.5% of them seen just once. The sequenced sample was PBMCs, obtained on the day of the yellow fever booster vaccination. The receptor set was obtained from a man younger than 35 who received the YFV17D yellow fever vaccine. CDR3s include the opening cysteine and the closing phenylalanine or tryptophan. D genes are given only for firm matches. Clone size is stated in some rows and not others, as once, few, many or a class when expanded.

clone_size	v_call	d_call	j_call	cdr3_aa	cdr3_nt
many	TRBV18	TRBD1	TRBJ1-5	CASSPDRVQPQHF	TGTGCCAGCTCACCAGACAGGGTGCAGCCCCAGCATTTT
many	TRBV6-1	TRBD1	TRBJ1-2	CASSEKKGTGNYGYTF	TGTGCCAGCAGTGAAAAAAAGGGGACAGGCAACTATGGCTACACCTTC
few	TRBV24-1	TRBD2	TRBJ2-3	CATNWTSGTDTQYF	TGTGCCACCAACTGGACTAGCGGCACAGATACGCAGTATTTT
few	TRBV7-2	TRBD1	TRBJ1-6	CASSADRVSPLHF	TGTGCCAGCAGCGCAGACAGGGTATCACCCCTCCACTTT
NA	TRBV2	NA	TRBJ1-3	CASSAGPGNTIYF	TGTGCCAGCAGTGCAGGGCCTGGAAACACCATATATTTT
NA	TRBV5-5	NA	TRBJ2-1	CASSPRGRTLGYNEQFF	TGTGCCAGCAGCCCGAGAGGCAGGACCCTTGGCTACAATGAGCAGTTCTTC
many	TRBV3-1	NA	TRBJ2-5	CASSLLGGGGLQETQYF	TGTGCCAGCAGCCTCCTTGGGGGTGGGGGGCTCCAAGAGACCCAGTACTTC
many	TRBV5-1	TRBD2	TRBJ2-7	CASSSNSGGIAYEQYF	TGCGCCAGCAGCTCGAATAGCGGGGGAATCGCCTACGAGCAGTACTTC
NA	TRBV5-1	TRBD2	TRBJ2-3	CASSSGTSGVRDTQYF	TGCGCCAGCAGCTCTGGGACTAGCGGGGTTCGAGATACGCAGTATTTT
many	TRBV12-3/TRBV12-4	TRBD1	TRBJ2-5	CASSPWTGGNKTQYF	TGTGCCAGCAGTCCCTGGACAGGGGGCAATAAGACCCAGTACTTC
many	TRBV20-1	NA	TRBJ2-1	CSARFAGSSYNEQFF	TGCAGTGCTAGATTCGCCGGGAGCTCCTACAATGAGCAGTTCTTC
NA	TRBV15	NA	TRBJ2-1	CATTTSRGYNEQFF	TGTGCCACCACCACGAGTAGGGGCTACAATGAGCAGTTCTTC
NA	TRBV12-3/TRBV12-4	NA	TRBJ2-5	CASSLGKFGGSQETQYF	TGTGCCAGCAGCCTGGGTAAATTTGGAGGTAGTCAAGAGACCCAGTACTTC
few	TRBV18	NA	TRBJ2-1	CASSPPSKGSYNEQFF	TGTGCCAGCTCACCACCCTCTAAGGGTTCTTACAATGAGCAGTTCTTC
few	TRBV20-1	TRBD2	TRBJ2-3	CSAESGGLSDTQYF	TGCAGTGCTGAGTCGGGGGGTCTTTCAGATACGCAGTATTTT
many	TRBV7-9	NA	TRBJ2-5	CASSYKETQYF	TGTGCCAGCAGTTATAAAGAGACCCAGTACTTC
many	TRBV13	NA	TRBJ1-3	CASSLLTASGNTIYF	TGTGCCAGCAGCTTACTCACAGCCTCTGGAAACACCATATATTTT
few	TRBV6-6	NA	TRBJ2-3	CASSYSMSSGSTDTQYF	TGTGCCAGCAGTTACTCGATGTCAAGCGGTTCGACAGATACGCAGTATTTT
NA	TRBV12-3/TRBV12-4	TRBD1	TRBJ2-6	CASSSGQGSGANVLTF	TGTGCCAGCAGTTCGGGACAGGGGTCCGGGGCCAACGTCCTGACTTTC
NA	TRBV5-1	TRBD1	TRBJ2-7	CASSRGQVGATYEQYF	TGCGCCAGCAGCCGAGGACAGGTAGGGGCAACCTACGAGCAGTACTTC
many	TRBV20-1	TRBD2	TRBJ2-3	CSARPLAGGTDTQYF	TGCAGTGCTCGACCCCTTGCGGGGGGGACAGATACGCAGTATTTT
few	TRBV7-9	NA	TRBJ2-5	CASSFFGLQETQYF	TGTGCCAGCAGCTTTTTCGGACTCCAAGAGACCCAGTACTTC
many	TRBV6-2/TRBV6-3	NA	TRBJ2-1	CASSGNEQFF	TGTGCCAGCAGCGGCAATGAGCAGTTCTTC
NA	TRBV9	NA	TRBJ1-5	CASSPQGIQPQHF	TGTGCCAGCAGCCCCCAGGGAATTCAGCCCCAGCATTTT
many	TRBV5-6	NA	TRBJ1-1	CASSPLQGTGAFF	TGTGCCAGCAGCCCGTTGCAGGGAACAGGGGCTTTCTTT